Shown below are 32 T cell receptor beta chains from a single sample sequenced in a study of beta chain features in type 1 diabetes. Study-wide findings and caveats: Shortening of TCRB CDR3s, moderate but significant, appeared in all four CD4+ subsets of Type 1 diabetes patients.

These receptors' targets are unknown. Every isolated RNA sample was fully reverse transcribed, so sequencing captured expressed TCRB transcripts. Profiling relied on immunoSEQ multiplex PCR, and the TCRdb table lists in-frame clones only, not all of them. This sample carries roughly 730,000 clones, roughly 13% of them seen once, and the ten largest clones take 0.02% to 0.025%. The sample consisted of naive CD4+ T cells from blood. Receptor source: a man aged 18 to 29 with type 1 diabetes.

Points on this clone: Other DNA sequences in this sample translate to the same CDR3. This chain connects TRBV30 to TRBJ1-1, with D possibly TRBD1 on 5 matching bases. Trimming stripped 0 bases from V and 5 bases from J, with 10 bases between. This CDR3 contains 13 residues. Germline CDR1 GTSNPN, CDR2 SVGIG (reference sequence). Written as DNA, the CDR3 is TGTGCCTGGAGTGTACAATCAGGGACTGAAGCTTTCTTT. It is translated as CAWSVQSGTEAFF.

This chain links TRBV27 with TRBJ1-6; D gene ambiguous. Germline CDR1 is MNHEY and CDR2 is SMNVEV (reference sequence). Deletions cut 6 bases from V and 7 bases from J, with 10 bases between. This CDR3 contains 13 residues. The CDR3 DNA sequence: TGTGCCAGCAGCCCTATGGAGAATTCACCCCTCCACTTT. It encodes CASSPMENSPLHF.

This clone was counted only a few times. The chain combines TRBV27 with TRBJ2-7; TRBD2 matches 15 bases. J lost 0 bases, V lost 6 bases, and 15 bases had no gene match. This CDR3 has 20 residues. Germline V gene data show CDR1 as MNHEY and CDR2 as SMNVEV (reference sequence). The CDR3 sequence is CASSPTPGTSGGTSSYEQYF. The CDR3 DNA sequence: TGTGCCAGCAGCCCGACCCCCGGGACTAGCGGGGGGACGAGCTCCTACGAGCAGTACTTC.

This clone was seen more than once but under ten times. The chain has TRBV2 and TRBJ2-1, with unresolved D. This CDR3 has 14 amino acids. Germline loops: CDR1 SNHLY, CDR2 FYNNEI. V gave up 8 bases and J gave up 2 bases, with 13 bases separating them. In nucleotides, the CDR3 is TGTGCCAGCGGAGAGCACATTACCTACAATGAGCAGTTCTTC. Its translation: CASGEHITYNEQFF. Using reference TRBV2 and TRBJ2-1 for the parts outside the CDR3, the full variable domain is EPEVTQTPSHQVTQMGQEVILRCVPISNHLYFYWYRQILGQKVEFLVSFYNNEISEKSEIFDDQFSVERPDGSNFTLKIRSTKLEDSAMYFCASGEHITYNEQFFGPGTRLTVL.

This clone occurred a few times. In nucleotides, the CDR3 is TGTGCCATCAGTTCCCCCTTGGGGGGCTACACCTTC. Protein product: CAISSPLGGYTF. The chain is built from TRBV10-3 and TRBJ1-2; D is uncertain. V was pared by 5 bases and J by 8 bases, with 12 bases between. CDR1 is ENHRY and CDR2 is SYGVKD in the germline V gene. CDR3 size: 12 residues.

This clone has more than one count but fewer than ten. The V and J genes are TRBV4-2 and TRBJ2-3; 14 positions agree with TRBD2. CDR3 length equals 19 residues. After removal of 1 base from V and 0 bases from J, the junction contained 6 bases not matched to a gene. Germline V gene sequence: CDR1 LGHNA, CDR2 YNFKEQ. The CDR3 region is CASSQGTSGGLSSTDTQYF. The CDR3 DNA reads as TGTGCCAGCAGCCAAGGGACTAGCGGGGGGCTTTCTAGCACAGATACGCAGTATTTT.

Here the CDR3 DNA reads TGCGCCAGCAGCTTGGCGACAGGTCCTGACACCATATATTTT. Protein: CASSLATGPDTIYF. V is TRBV5-1 and J is TRBJ1-3; possibly TRBD1 for D (6 bases). The ends were cut back, 0 bases at V and 8 bases at J, with 12 bases in the middle. Germline CDR1 is SGHRS and CDR2 is YFSETQ. CDR3 length: 14 residues. Drawing the rest from reference TRBV5-1 and TRBJ1-3, the complete variable domain is KAGVTQTPRYLIKTRGQQVTLSCSPISGHRSVSWYQQTPGQGLQFLFEYFSETQRNKGNFPGRFSGRQFSNSRSEMNVSTLELGDSALYLCASSLATGPDTIYFGEGSWLTVV.

This clone came up a few times. The chain has TRBV6-6 and TRBJ1-1; no clear D gene. Looked up from germline, CDR1 is MNHNY and CDR2 is SVGAGI (reference sequence). This CDR3 spans 16 amino acids. Trimming pared 2 bases from V and 0 bases from J, leaving 13 bases between. The CDR3 is CASSYRTEGLNTEAFF. CDR3 coding DNA: TGTGCCAGCAGTTACAGGACCGAAGGGTTGAACACTGAAGCTTTCTTT.

This chain links TRBV7-2 with TRBJ2-7, with D hard to call. The germline V and J ends were trimmed by 7 bases and 3 bases, with 13 bases remaining between them. The CDR3 is made up of 13 amino acids. Germline CDR1 reads SGHTA; CDR2 reads FQGNSA. The CDR3 loop reads CASIDFPGYEQYF. As DNA, the CDR3 is TGTGCCAGCATCGATTTCCCCGGCTACGAGCAGTACTTC.

The chain couples TRBV29-1 to TRBJ2-7; D possibly corresponds to TRBD1 (5 bases). The germline V and J ends were trimmed by 4 bases and 6 bases, with 16 bases remaining between them. The CDR3 has 13 amino acids. In germline, CDR1 is SQVTM, CDR2 ANQGSEA. CDR3 in DNA: TGCAGCGTTGGACAGCTAGTCCTGGGCGAGCAGTACTTC. Translating it yields CSVGQLVLGEQYF.

This clone was seen only a few times. The CDR3 region has the DNA TGCGCCAGCAGCCAACAGGGGCGGGGGTCCTATGGCTACACCTTC. Translation: CASSQQGRGSYGYTF. The V call is TRBV4-1, the J call TRBJ1-2; D perhaps matches TRBD1 (6 bases). V was trimmed by 2 bases and J by 4 bases, leaving 14 bases between them. There are 15 residues in the CDR3. The germline CDR1 and CDR2 sequences are MGHRA and YSYEKL.

The rearrangement joins TRBV19 to TRBJ1-5; 8 bases match TRBD1. The trim removed 8 bases at V and 3 bases at J, leaving 12 bases unmatched. In germline, CDR1 is LNHDA, CDR2 SQIVND (reference sequence). The length of the CDR3 is 16 residues. DNA for the CDR3: TGTGCCAGTGGCGTAACCGGGACAGGAAACAATCAGCCCCAGCATTTT. Protein: CASGVTGTGNNQPQHF.

The chain carries TRBV28 and TRBJ2-7; D is perhaps TRBD1 (6 bases). Germline lookup yields CDR1 MDHEN and CDR2 SYDVKM. V was pared by 8 bases and J by 6 bases, with 17 bases between. The CDR3 is 13 amino acids. The CDR3 sequence: CASFAGELREQYF. The CDR3 coding sequence is TGTGCCAGCTTCGCAGGGGAGCTTCGCGAGCAGTACTTC.

This clone was counted only a few times. The chain carries TRBV6-5 and TRBJ1-5; D call uncertain. Germline CDR1 reads MNHEY; CDR2 reads SVGAGI. The CDR3 is made up of 14 amino acids. V was shortened by 6 bases and J by 2 bases, with 11 bases between the two germline ends. The CDR3 loop is CASSPVGRNQPQHF. The CDR3 nucleotides are TGTGCCAGCAGCCCAGTAGGGCGCAATCAGCCCCAGCATTTT.

The gene calls are TRBV6-1 and TRBJ2-3, with a possible D match to TRBD2 (5 bases). Germline CDR1 and CDR2: MNHNS and SASEGT. V was shortened by 7 bases and J by 2 bases, with 16 bases between the two germline ends. The CDR3 spans 15 residues. CDR3: CASTLGAEFTDTQYF. The CDR3 nucleotides read TGTGCCAGCACTCTCGGAGCGGAGTTCACAGATACGCAGTATTTT.

This clone was found a few times. V gene TRBV6-6 combines with J gene TRBJ1-3; 7 bases agree with TRBD1. The ends lost 0 bases at V and 4 bases at J; junction bases unmatched: 0. CDR1 MNHNY and CDR2 SVGAGI come from the germline V gene (reference sequence). CDR3 length: 14 amino acids. The CDR3: CASSYSDRGNTIYF. CDR3 DNA: TGTGCCAGCAGTTACTCGGACAGGGGAAACACCATATATTTT.

V and J are TRBV28 and TRBJ2-4, with unresolved D. Germline loops: CDR1 MDHEN, CDR2 SYDVKM. Trimming cost V 3 bases and J 0 bases, with 15 bases left between them. CDR3 length: 17 residues. The DNA for the CDR3 is TGTGCCAGCAGTTTCGAGGACGGAAACGTAGCCAAAAACATTCAGTACTTC. This codes for CASSFEDGNVAKNIQYF.

This clone was seen a handful of times. The DNA of the CDR3 is TGCGCCAGCAGCTTGGATGCTGGACAGGGGAATATCCACTTT. As protein: CASSLDAGQGNIHF. This chain links TRBV5-1 with TRBJ1-6, with TRBD1 matching over 9 bases. The CDR3 consists of 14 residues. The ends lost 0 bases at V and 17 bases at J; junction bases unmatched: 9. From germline, CDR1 is SGHRS and CDR2 YFSETQ.

This clone was found a few times. This CDR3 is CASGNLQGAKDTEAFF. For the CDR3, the DNA is TGTGCCAGCGGCAACCTACAGGGGGCTAAGGACACTGAAGCTTTCTTT. The chain employs TRBV7-2 and TRBJ1-1; 9 nucleotides align to TRBD1. The CDR3 runs 16 residues. The V gene end was trimmed by 8 bases and the J gene end by 3 bases; junction bases not matched to a gene: 13. Germline values: CDR1 SGHTA, CDR2 FQGNSA.

CDR3 sequence reads: CASSLIEAVSTDTQYF. The CDR3 nucleotides are TGTGCCAGCAGCTTGATCGAGGCGGTGAGCACAGATACGCAGTATTTT. The chain joins TRBV7-2 to TRBJ2-3; D uncertain. The CDR3 spans 16 residues. Trimming took off 3 bases at V and 0 bases at J, with 13 bases between the two ends. The V gene's germline CDR1 is SGHTA and CDR2 FQGNSA.

The gene calls are TRBV15 and TRBJ2-7; D possibly corresponds to TRBD1 (6 bases). CDR3 size: 18 residues. Per germline, CDR1 LNHNV and CDR2 YYDKDF (reference sequence). V lost 3 bases and J 3 bases, leaving 24 bases between the germline ends. The CDR3 spells CATSRDQAPGVFVYEQYF. As DNA, the CDR3 is TGTGCCACCAGCAGGGATCAGGCACCAGGGGTTTTTGTCTACGAGCAGTACTTC. Full variable domain (outside the CDR3, taken from reference TRBV15 and TRBJ2-7): DAMVIQNPRYQVTQFGKPVTLSCSQTLNHNVMYWYQQKSSQAPKLLFHYYDKDFNNEADTPDNFQSRRPNTSFCFLDIRSPGLGDTAMYLCATSRDQAPGVFVYEQYFGPGTRLTVT.

In this sample, this clone turned up a few times. V gene TRBV10-3 combines with J gene TRBJ2-1; D might be TRBD1 (6 bases). V dropped 6 bases and J dropped 5 bases, with 8 bases sitting between them. Germline values: CDR1 ENHRY, CDR2 SYGVKD. CDR3 length: 12 amino acids. The CDR3 is CAIRGADNEQFF. CDR3 DNA: TGTGCCATCAGGGGGGCCGACAATGAGCAGTTCTTC.

A few counts support this clone. The V call is TRBV13, the J call TRBJ1-4, with D possibly matching TRBD1 (6 bases). The CDR3 sequence is 14 residues long. V was shortened by 2 bases and J by 8 bases, with 12 bases between the two germline ends. CDR1 is PRHDT and CDR2 is FYEKMQ in the germline V gene (reference sequence). CDR3 amino acids: CASSLPGVSEKLFF. DNA of the CDR3: TGTGCCAGCAGCTTACCAGGGGTATCGGAAAAACTGTTTTTT.

This clone has just a few counts. V gene TRBV7-6 combines with J gene TRBJ1-6; 10 bases are shared with TRBD1. Germline loops: CDR1 SGHVS, CDR2 FNYEAQ. J gave up 10 bases and V 0 bases, and 12 bases lay outside the gene matches. The CDR3 is made up of 18 amino acids. The CDR3 here is CASSLAYPGQGGYSPLHF. In nucleotides, the CDR3 is TGTGCCAGCAGCTTAGCTTACCCCGGACAGGGGGGTTACTCACCCCTCCACTTT.

The J gene is TRBJ2-6, the V gene TRBV18; D is ambiguous. There are 16 residues in the CDR3. CDR1 is KGHSH, CDR2 LQKENI, per germline. V dropped 1 base and J dropped 3 bases, with 10 bases sitting between them. CDR3 nucleotide sequence: TGTGCCAGCTCACCACAAGGCAGCTTTGGGGCCAACGTCCTGACTTTC. Residues: CASSPQGSFGANVLTF.

The chain employs TRBV30 and TRBJ1-1; maybe TRBD1 (5 bases). The CDR3 has 13 residues. Trimming stripped 4 bases from V and 4 bases from J, with 13 bases between. CDR1 is GTSNPN and CDR2 is SVGIG in the germline V gene (reference sequence). CDR3 in DNA: TGTGCCTGGATAGGACAACCCGCCACTGAAGCTTTCTTT. It specifies CAWIGQPATEAFF.

The chain carries TRBV14 and TRBJ1-1; D is unresolved. The V and J ends lost 1 base and 3 bases respectively, with 3 bases between them. The germline CDR1 and CDR2 sequences are SGHDN and FVKESK. CDR3 length: 12 amino acids. The CDR3 region is CASSQGYTEAFF. The DNA of the CDR3 is TGTGCCAGCAGCCAAGGGTACACTGAAGCTTTCTTT.

V and J are TRBV28 and TRBJ2-7, with a weak D call TRBD2 (6 bases). CDR1 MDHEN and CDR2 SYDVKM come from the germline V gene. Deletions cut 3 bases from V and 0 bases from J, with 12 bases between. The CDR3 has 15 amino acids. The CDR3 bases are TGTGCCAGCAGTTTGGAGGGGTTCGGCTCCTACGAGCAGTACTTC. Its protein product is CASSLEGFGSYEQYF.

The chain has TRBV30 and TRBJ1-6; 11 nucleotides agree with TRBD1. The CDR3 consists of 15 residues. V dropped 0 bases and J dropped 8; count of bases not matched to a gene: 3. The germline gives CDR1 GTSNPN, CDR2 SVGIG (reference sequence). CDR3 in DNA: TGTGCCTGGAGTGTTCGGACAGGGGGCTATTCACCCCTCCACTTT. This codes for CAWSVRTGGYSPLHF. The entire variable domain, with the rest obtained from reference TRBV30 and TRBJ1-6, is as follows: SQTIHQWPATLVQPVGSPLSLECTVEGTSNPNLYWYRQAAGRGLQLLFYSVGIGQISSEVPQNLSASRPQDRQFILSSKKLLLSDSGFYLCAWSVRTGGYSPLHFGNGTRLTVT.

This clone was counted between two and nine times. The chain uses TRBV28 and TRBJ2-5; 9 bases line up with TRBD2. Losses at the gene ends were 8 bases for V and 4 bases for J; bases not matched to a gene: 11. The CDR3 length is 15 residues. Germline CDR1 reads MDHEN; CDR2 reads SYDVKM. The CDR3: CASGPRRGGRETQYF. The CDR3 coding sequence is TGTGCCAGCGGCCCTCGGCGGGGGGGCCGAGAGACCCAGTACTTC.

The gene calls are TRBV25-1 and TRBJ1-1, with 11 bases identical to TRBD1. The CDR3 runs to 14 residues. After removal of 4 bases from V and 4 bases from J, the junction contained 2 bases not matched to a gene. Germline values: CDR1 MGHDK, CDR2 SYGVNS. The CDR3 DNA is TGTGCCAGCAGTGTGGGACAGGGGGTCACTGAAGCTTTCTTT. It translates to CASSVGQGVTEAFF.

This clone has a handful of counts. Within the sample, other DNA sequences also encode this same CDR3. The chain has TRBV27 and TRBJ1-6; D remains unclear. The CDR3 is 14 residues long. Germline V gives CDR1 MNHEY, CDR2 SMNVEV (reference sequence). Trimming pared 5 bases from V and 1 base from J, leaving 6 bases between. The CDR3 protein is CASSPGSYNSPLHF. The CDR3 nucleotides read TGTGCCAGCAGTCCCGGTTCCTATAATTCACCCCTCCACTTT.